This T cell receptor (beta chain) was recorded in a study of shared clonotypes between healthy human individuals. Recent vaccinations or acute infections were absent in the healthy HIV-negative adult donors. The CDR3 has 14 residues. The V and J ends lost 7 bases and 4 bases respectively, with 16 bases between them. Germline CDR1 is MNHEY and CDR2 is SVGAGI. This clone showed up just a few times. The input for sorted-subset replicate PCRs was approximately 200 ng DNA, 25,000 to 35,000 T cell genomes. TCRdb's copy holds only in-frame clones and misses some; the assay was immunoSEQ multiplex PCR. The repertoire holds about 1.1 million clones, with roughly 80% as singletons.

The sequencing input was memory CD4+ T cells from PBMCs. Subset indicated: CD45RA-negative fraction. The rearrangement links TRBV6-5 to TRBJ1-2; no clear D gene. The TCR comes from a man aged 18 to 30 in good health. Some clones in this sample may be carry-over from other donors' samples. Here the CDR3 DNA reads TGTGCCAGCATGCCCCGGCGTGGGATCTATGGCTACACCTTC. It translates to CASMPRRGIYGYTF.